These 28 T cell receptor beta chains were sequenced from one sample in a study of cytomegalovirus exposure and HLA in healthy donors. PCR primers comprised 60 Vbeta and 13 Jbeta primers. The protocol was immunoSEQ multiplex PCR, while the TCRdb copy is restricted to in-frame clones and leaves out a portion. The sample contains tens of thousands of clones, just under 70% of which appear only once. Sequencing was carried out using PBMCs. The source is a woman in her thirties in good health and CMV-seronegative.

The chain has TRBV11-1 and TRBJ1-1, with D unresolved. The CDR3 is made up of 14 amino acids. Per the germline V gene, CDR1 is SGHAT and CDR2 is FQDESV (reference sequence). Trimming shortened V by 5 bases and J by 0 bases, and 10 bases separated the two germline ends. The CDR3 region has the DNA TGTGCCAGCAGCCGGGGAGATCTGAACACTGAAGCTTTCTTT. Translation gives CASSRGDLNTEAFF.

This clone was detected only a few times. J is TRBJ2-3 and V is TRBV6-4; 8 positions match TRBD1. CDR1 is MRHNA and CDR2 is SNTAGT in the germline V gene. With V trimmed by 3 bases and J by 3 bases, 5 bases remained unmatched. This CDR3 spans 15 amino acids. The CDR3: CASSEEQGGTDTQYF. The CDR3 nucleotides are TGTGCCAGCAGTGAAGAACAGGGGGGTACAGATACGCAGTATTTT.

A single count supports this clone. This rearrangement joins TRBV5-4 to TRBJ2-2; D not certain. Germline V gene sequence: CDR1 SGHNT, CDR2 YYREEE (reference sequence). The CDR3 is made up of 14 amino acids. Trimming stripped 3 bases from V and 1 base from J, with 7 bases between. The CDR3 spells CASSYRQNTGELFF. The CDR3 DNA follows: TGTGCCAGCAGCTATCGACAGAACACCGGGGAGCTGTTTTTT.

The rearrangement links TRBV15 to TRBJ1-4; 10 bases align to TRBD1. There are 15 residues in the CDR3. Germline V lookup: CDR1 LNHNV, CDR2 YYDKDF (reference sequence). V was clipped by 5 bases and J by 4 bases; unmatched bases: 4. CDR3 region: CATSGGTGDNEKLFF. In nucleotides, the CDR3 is TGTGCCACCAGCGGCGGGACAGGGGATAATGAAAAACTGTTTTTT.

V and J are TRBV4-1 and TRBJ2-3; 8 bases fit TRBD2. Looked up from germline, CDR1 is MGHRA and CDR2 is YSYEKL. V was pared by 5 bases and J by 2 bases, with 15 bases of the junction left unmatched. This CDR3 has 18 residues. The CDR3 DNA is TGCGCCAGCAGCTTAGGGCCCACTAGAGCGGGGGTCACAGATACGCAGTATTTT. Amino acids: CASSLGPTRAGVTDTQYF.

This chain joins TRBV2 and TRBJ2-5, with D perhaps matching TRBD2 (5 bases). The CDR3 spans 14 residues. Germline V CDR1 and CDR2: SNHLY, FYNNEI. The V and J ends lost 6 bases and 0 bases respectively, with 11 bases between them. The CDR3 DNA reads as TGTGCCAGCAGGGGAAGCGGAAACCAAGAGACCCAGTACTTC. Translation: CASRGSGNQETQYF. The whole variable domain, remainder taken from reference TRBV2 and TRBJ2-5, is EPEVTQTPSHQVTQMGQEVILRCVPISNHLYFYWYRQILGQKVEFLVSFYNNEISEKSEIFDDQFSVERPDGSNFTLKIRSTKLEDSAMYFCASRGSGNQETQYFGPGTRLLVL.

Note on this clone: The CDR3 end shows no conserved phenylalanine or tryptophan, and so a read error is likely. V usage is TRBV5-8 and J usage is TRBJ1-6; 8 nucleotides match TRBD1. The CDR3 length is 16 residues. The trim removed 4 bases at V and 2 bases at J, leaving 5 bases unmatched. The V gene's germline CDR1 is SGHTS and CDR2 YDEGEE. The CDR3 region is CASSLRTGPYNSPLHV. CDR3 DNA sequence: TGTGCCAGCAGCCTACGGACAGGGCCCTATAATTCACCCCTCCACGTT.

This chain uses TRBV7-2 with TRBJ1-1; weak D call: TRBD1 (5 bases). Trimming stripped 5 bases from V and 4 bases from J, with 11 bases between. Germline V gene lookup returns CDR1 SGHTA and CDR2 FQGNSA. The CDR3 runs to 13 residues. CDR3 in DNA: TGTGCCAGCAGCCAGGAGGGGCTCACTGAAGCTTTCTTT. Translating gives CASSQEGLTEAFF.

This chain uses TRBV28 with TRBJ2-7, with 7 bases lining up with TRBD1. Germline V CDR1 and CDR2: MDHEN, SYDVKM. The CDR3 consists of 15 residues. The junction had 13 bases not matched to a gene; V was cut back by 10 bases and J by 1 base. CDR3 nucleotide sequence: TGTGCCACCTATGGGGACCGGGACAGATCCTACGAGCAGTACTTC. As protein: CATYGDRDRSYEQYF.

CDR3 loop: CSVGRQGAANYGYTF. CDR3 bases: TGCAGCGTCGGTCGGCAGGGGGCAGCTAACTATGGCTACACCTTC. The chain joins TRBV29-1 to TRBJ1-2, with 8 bases that match TRBD1. J lost 0 bases, V lost 6 bases, and 9 bases had no gene match. The length of the CDR3 is 15 residues. Germline V CDR1 and CDR2: SQVTM, ANQGSEA.

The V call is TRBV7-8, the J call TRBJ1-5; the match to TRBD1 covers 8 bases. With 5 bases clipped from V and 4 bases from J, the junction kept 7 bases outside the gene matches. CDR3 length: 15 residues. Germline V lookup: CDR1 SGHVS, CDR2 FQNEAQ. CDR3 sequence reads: CASSTGTGGNQPQHF. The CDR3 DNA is TGTGCCAGCAGCACAGGGACAGGTGGAAATCAGCCCCAGCATTTT.

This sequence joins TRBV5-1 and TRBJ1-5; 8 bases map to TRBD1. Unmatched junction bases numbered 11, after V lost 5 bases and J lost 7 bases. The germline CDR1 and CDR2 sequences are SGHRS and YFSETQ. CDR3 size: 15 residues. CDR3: CASSLTGGKGQPQHF. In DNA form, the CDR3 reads TGCGCCAGCAGTTTAACAGGGGGAAAGGGGCAGCCCCAGCATTTT.

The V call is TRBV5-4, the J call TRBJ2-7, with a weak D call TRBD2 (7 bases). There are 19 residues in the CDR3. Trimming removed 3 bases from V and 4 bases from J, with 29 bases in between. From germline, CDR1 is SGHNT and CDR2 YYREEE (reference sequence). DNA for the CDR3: TGTGCCAGCAGCTCCACGGGCCGTTGGACGGGGGGCGAATTGTACGAGCAGTACTTC. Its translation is CASSSTGRWTGGELYEQYF.

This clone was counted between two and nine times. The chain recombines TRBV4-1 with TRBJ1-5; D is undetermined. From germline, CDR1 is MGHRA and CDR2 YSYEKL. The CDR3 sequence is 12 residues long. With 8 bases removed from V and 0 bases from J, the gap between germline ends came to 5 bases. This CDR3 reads CASGDSNQPQHF. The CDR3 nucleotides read TGCGCCAGCGGAGATAGCAATCAGCCCCAGCATTTT.

CDR3 residues: CASSLTSGGALDEQYF. The DNA for the CDR3 is TGTGCCAGCTCACTGACTAGCGGGGGGGCCTTAGACGAGCAGTACTTC. The J gene is TRBJ2-7, the V gene TRBV18, with 14 bases fitting TRBD2. Germline lookup yields CDR1 KGHSH and CDR2 LQKENI. Trimming at V came to 4 bases and at J to 5 bases, leaving 7 bases not matched to a gene. The CDR3 sequence is 16 residues long.

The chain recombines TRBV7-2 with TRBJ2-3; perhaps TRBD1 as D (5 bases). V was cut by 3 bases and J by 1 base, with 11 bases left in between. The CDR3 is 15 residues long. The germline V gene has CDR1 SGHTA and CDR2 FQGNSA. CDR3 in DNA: TGTGCCAGCAGCTTTCGAAGGGGTGGCACAGATACGCAGTATTTT. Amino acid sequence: CASSFRRGGTDTQYF.

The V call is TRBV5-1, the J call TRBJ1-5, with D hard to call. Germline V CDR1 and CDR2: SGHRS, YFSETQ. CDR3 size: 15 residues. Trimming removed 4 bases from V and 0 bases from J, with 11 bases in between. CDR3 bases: TGCGCCAGCAGCCCCCGCGAGGGTAGCAATCAGCCCCAGCATTTT. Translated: CASSPREGSNQPQHF.

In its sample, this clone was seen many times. The CDR3 region has the DNA TGTGCCAGCAGTCGTCCGACAGGGAACACTGAAGCTTTCTTT. This encodes CASSRPTGNTEAFF. The chain joins TRBV6-5 to TRBJ1-1; maybe TRBD1 (6 bases). Trimming stripped 5 bases from V and 1 base from J, with 11 bases between. The CDR3 runs 14 residues. Looked up from germline, CDR1 is MNHEY and CDR2 is SVGAGI.

CDR3: CASSEAGWGLVTEAFF. DNA for the CDR3: TGTGCCAGCTCAGAAGCAGGGTGGGGTTTGGTTACTGAAGCTTTCTTT. The chain has TRBV7-6 and TRBJ1-1; maybe TRBD1 (5 bases). The V and J ends lost 8 bases and 5 bases respectively, with 24 bases between them. This CDR3 is built from 16 residues. CDR1 and CDR2 (germline): SGHVS, FNYEAQ.

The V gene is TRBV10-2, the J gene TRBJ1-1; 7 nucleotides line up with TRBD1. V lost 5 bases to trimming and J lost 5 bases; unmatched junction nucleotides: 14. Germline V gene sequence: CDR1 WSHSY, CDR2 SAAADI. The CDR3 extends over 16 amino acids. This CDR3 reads CASSSSGGRLGTEAFF. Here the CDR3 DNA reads TGCGCCAGCAGTTCGTCAGGGGGTAGGTTAGGTACTGAAGCTTTCTTT.

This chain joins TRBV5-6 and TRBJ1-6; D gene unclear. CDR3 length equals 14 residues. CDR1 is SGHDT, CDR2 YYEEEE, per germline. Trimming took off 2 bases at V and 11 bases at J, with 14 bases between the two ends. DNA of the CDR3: TGTGCCAGCAGCTTCGGGGAGGGTGTGACACCCCTCCACTTT. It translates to CASSFGEGVTPLHF.

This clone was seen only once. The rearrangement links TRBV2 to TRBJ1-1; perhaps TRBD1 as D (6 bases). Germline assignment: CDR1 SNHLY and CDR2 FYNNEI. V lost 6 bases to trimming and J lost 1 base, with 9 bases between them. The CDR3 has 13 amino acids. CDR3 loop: CASRMDRNTEAFF. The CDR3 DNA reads TGTGCCAGCAGGATGGACAGGAACACTGAAGCTTTCTTT.

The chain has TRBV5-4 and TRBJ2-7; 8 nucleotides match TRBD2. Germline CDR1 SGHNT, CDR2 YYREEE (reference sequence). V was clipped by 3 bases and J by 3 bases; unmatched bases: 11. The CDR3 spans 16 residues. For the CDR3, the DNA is TGTGCCAGCAGCTCCCCTTATGCGGGGGGATTCTACGAGCAGTACTTC. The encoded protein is CASSSPYAGGFYEQYF.

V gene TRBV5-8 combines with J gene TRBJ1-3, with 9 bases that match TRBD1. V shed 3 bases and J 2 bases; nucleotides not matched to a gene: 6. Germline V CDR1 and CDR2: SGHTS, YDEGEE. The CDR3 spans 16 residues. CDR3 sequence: CASSSGQGYPGNTIYF. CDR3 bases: TGTGCCAGCAGCTCGGGACAGGGATACCCTGGAAACACCATATATTTT.

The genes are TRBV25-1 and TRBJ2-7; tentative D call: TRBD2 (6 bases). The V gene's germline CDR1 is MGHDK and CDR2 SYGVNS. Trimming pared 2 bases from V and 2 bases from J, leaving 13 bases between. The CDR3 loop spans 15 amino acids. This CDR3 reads CASSERERAPYEQYF. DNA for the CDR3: TGTGCCAGCAGTGAACGGGAGAGGGCCCCCTACGAGCAGTACTTC.

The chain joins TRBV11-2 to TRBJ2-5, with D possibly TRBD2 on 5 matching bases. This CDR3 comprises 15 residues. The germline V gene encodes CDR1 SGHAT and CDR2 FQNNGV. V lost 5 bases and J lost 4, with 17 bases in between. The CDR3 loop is CASSRPWGEGETQYF. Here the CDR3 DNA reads TGTGCCAGCAGCCGACCGTGGGGAGAGGGAGAGACCCAGTACTTC.

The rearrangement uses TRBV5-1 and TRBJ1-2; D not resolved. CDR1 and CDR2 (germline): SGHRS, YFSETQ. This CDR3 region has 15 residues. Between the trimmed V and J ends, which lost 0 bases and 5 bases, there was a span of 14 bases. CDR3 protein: CASSLVQATEYGYTF. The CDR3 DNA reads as TGCGCCAGCAGCTTGGTTCAGGCCACCGAATATGGCTACACCTTC.

Here the CDR3 DNA reads TGTGCCAGCAGCTTCGGGGGCACAGATACGCAGTATTTT. Translating it yields CASSFGGTDTQYF. This sequence joins TRBV7-3 and TRBJ2-3; maybe TRBD2 (5 bases). V gave up 3 bases and J gave up 1 base, with 5 bases separating them. CDR3 length: 13 amino acids. Germline V lookup: CDR1 SGHTA, CDR2 FQGTGA.